The entry below describes one T cell receptor (beta chain). This specimen comes from a study of blood T cell repertoires in COVID-19. Living in roughly 25 US areas, the participants were between roughly 18 and 89 years of age. Participants in the exposed group had met a COVID-19 case in the 2 weeks before joining the study. The data were produced by immunoSEQ multiplex PCR, yet TCRdb's version contains in-frame clones alone and is incomplete. Among fewer than 400,000 clones listed, 85% were seen once. Source material: PBMCs or T cells enriched from blood (not recorded which). The origin of this receptor is a woman aged 25 to 39 who had been exposed to COVID-19.

Here the CDR3 reads CASLEGGSNQPQHF. CDR3 DNA: TGTGCCAGCCTTGAGGGAGGGAGCAATCAGCCCCAGCATTTT. V is TRBV19 and J is TRBJ1-5; D is unresolved. The length of the CDR3 is 14 residues. V lost 9 bases and J 1 base, leaving 13 bases between the germline ends. Germline V CDR1 and CDR2: LNHDA, SQIVND (reference sequence). Looking up the rest from reference TRBV19 and TRBJ1-5 gives the full variable domain: DGGITQSPKYLFRKEGQNVTLSCEQNLNHDAMYWYRQDPGQGLRLIYYSQIVNDFQKGDIAEGYSVSREKKESFPLTVTSAQKNPTAFYLCASLEGGSNQPQHFGDGTRLSIL.